This is a list of T cell receptor beta chains from one sample in a study of blood T cell repertoires in COVID-19. Generated by immunoSEQ multiplex PCR, the TCRdb table keeps only in-frame clones and is missing some. The table records approximately 250,000 clones, over 80% of them present only once. Sequenced input: PBMCs or T cells enriched from blood (not recorded which). These receptors originate from a woman aged 30 to 39 with acute COVID-19. CDR3s include the opening cysteine and the closing phenylalanine or tryptophan. D genes are given only for firm matches. Only some rows state a clone size, as once, few, many or a class for expanded clones.

V: TRBV6-6
size: -
D: -
J: TRBJ1-4
DNA: TGTGCCAGCAGGGAGAGGGTAAACTCGGGAGAAAAACTGTTTTTT
CDR3: CASRERVNSGEKLFF

V: TRBV9
size: -
D: TRBD1
J: TRBJ1-1
DNA: TGTGCCAGCAGCGTAGGGGACAGGAACACTGAAGCTTTCTTT
CDR3: CASSVGDRNTEAFF

V: TRBV6-6
size: -
D: TRBD1
J: TRBJ1-2
DNA: TGTGCCAGCAGGTCAGACAGGGAGAACTATGGCTACACCTTC
CDR3: CASRSDRENYGYTF

V: TRBV18
size: -
D: TRBD2
J: TRBJ2-7
DNA: TGTGCCAGCTCACCGCCGGGACTAGGATACTACGAGCAGTACTTC
CDR3: CASSPPGLGYYEQYF

V: TRBV5-1
size: -
D: -
J: TRBJ2-7
DNA: TGCGCCAGCAGCCAGGGAGGAGGGTCCTACGAGCAGTACTTC
CDR3: CASSQGGGSYEQYF

V: TRBV7-2
size: -
D: -
J: TRBJ2-2
DNA: TGTGCCAGCAGCTCTTCTACCGGGGAGCTGTTTTTT
CDR3: CASSSSTGELFF

V: TRBV5-6
size: -
D: -
J: TRBJ1-5
DNA: TGTGCCAGCAGCTTGTGGCAGGCCCAACGCCCGGGGCAGCCCCAGCATTTT
CDR3: CASSLWQAQRPGQPQHF

V: TRBV27
size: once
D: TRBD2
J: TRBJ2-1
DNA: TGTGCCAGCAGTATTCTAGCGGGAGGGTCTCATGAGCAGTTCTTC
CDR3: CASSILAGGSHEQFF

V: TRBV24-1
size: -
D: TRBD1
J: TRBJ1-2
DNA: TGTGCCACCAGTGACTCTCGGGACAGGGTGGGAGGCTACACCTTC
CDR3: CATSDSRDRVGGYTF

V: TRBV3-1/TRBV3-2
size: -
D: -
J: TRBJ1-4
DNA: TGTGCCAGCAGCCGAGGAGGTTGGGAAAAACTGTTTTTT
CDR3: CASSRGGWEKLFF

V: TRBV28
size: -
D: TRBD1
J: TRBJ2-3
DNA: TGTGCCACCGGAGGACAGGGGGTAGCAGATACGCAGTATTTT
CDR3: CATGGQGVADTQYF

V: TRBV27
size: -
D: TRBD1
J: TRBJ1-5
DNA: TGTGCCAGCAGTTCGGGACAGGGCTATCAGCCCCAGCATTTT
CDR3: CASSSGQGYQPQHF

V: TRBV5-6
size: -
D: TRBD1
J: TRBJ2-7
DNA: TGTGCCAGCAGCTTCGGGACAGGGGACGAGCAGTACTTC
CDR3: CASSFGTGDEQYF

V: TRBV29-1
size: once
D: TRBD2
J: TRBJ2-7
DNA: TGCAGCGTTGATGGTAGCGGGAAAAGCAATTCCTACGAGCAGTACTTC
CDR3: CSVDGSGKSNSYEQYF

V: TRBV3-1/TRBV3-2
size: once
D: -
J: TRBJ2-1
DNA: TGTGCCAGCAGCCAAGCAGGTGCCCTTAACGACAATGAGCAGTTCTTC
CDR3: CASSQAGALNDNEQFF

V: TRBV3-1/TRBV3-2
size: -
D: TRBD1
J: TRBJ1-3
DNA: TGTGCCAGCAGCCGCGACCTCATACCAGGGGGCGGCGACACCATATATTTT
CDR3: CASSRDLIPGGGDTIYF

V: TRBV7-9
size: -
D: TRBD2
J: TRBJ2-1
DNA: TGTGCCAGCAGCCAGGTCGGCGGGAGTTACAATGAGCAGTTCTTC
CDR3: CASSQVGGSYNEQFF

V: TRBV15
size: -
D: -
J: TRBJ2-2
DNA: TGTGCCACCAGCAGAGAAAGGTCTAGCGTAGCCGGGGAGCTGTTTTTT
CDR3: CATSRERSSVAGELFF

V: TRBV28
size: -
D: -
J: TRBJ1-6
DNA: TGTGCCAGCAGTTTCCAAACTCCTTTTGATTCACCCCTCCACTTT
CDR3: CASSFQTPFDSPLHF

V: TRBV27
size: -
D: -
J: TRBJ1-6
DNA: TGTGCCAGCAGTTTTTCGGGGAGGTATAATTCACCCCTCCACTTT
CDR3: CASSFSGRYNSPLHF

V: TRBV28
size: -
D: -
J: TRBJ2-1
DNA: TGTGCCAGCAGTGCCCAACAGGTTTTATTCAATGAGCAGTTCTTC
CDR3: CASSAQQVLFNEQFF

V: TRBV7-2
size: -
D: -
J: TRBJ2-2
DNA: TGTGCCAGCAGTCCGCTGGGGGGAAACACCGGGGAGCTGTTTTTT
CDR3: CASSPLGGNTGELFF

V: TRBV9
size: once
D: TRBD1
J: TRBJ2-7
DNA: TGTGCCAGCAGCGCGGCGACAGGGCCCAGCCACGAGCAGTACTTC
CDR3: CASSAATGPSHEQYF

V: TRBV7-6
size: once
D: TRBD1
J: TRBJ2-7
DNA: TGTGCCAGCAGCTTCGGGACAGGGGCCAACGAGCAGTACTTC
CDR3: CASSFGTGANEQYF

V: TRBV4-1
size: -
D: -
J: TRBJ2-5
DNA: TGCGCCAGCAGCCAAGATAGAGCAGGAGGAGAGACCCAGTACTTC
CDR3: CASSQDRAGGETQYF

V: TRBV24-1
size: -
D: TRBD1
J: TRBJ2-1
DNA: TGTGCCGTACCGGGACAGGGGGCCAATGAGCAGTTCTTC
CDR3: CAVPGQGANEQFF

V: TRBV28
size: -
D: TRBD2
J: TRBJ2-7
DNA: TGTGCCAGCAGTCAAGACACACTAGCGGGAGGCGAGCAGTACTTC
CDR3: CASSQDTLAGGEQYF

V: TRBV11-2
size: -
D: -
J: TRBJ1-1
DNA: TGTGCCAGCAGCCCGCGGATGAACACTGAAGCTTTCTTT
CDR3: CASSPRMNTEAFF

V: TRBV25-1
size: -
D: -
J: TRBJ2-7
DNA: TGTGCCAGCAGTCAAGAATGGGGGGAGGAGTCCTACGAGCAGTACTTC
CDR3: CASSQEWGEESYEQYF

V: TRBV5-1
size: -
D: -
J: TRBJ1-6
DNA: TGCGCCAGCAGCTTGCGGGAGGCGACCTATAATTCACCCCTCCACTTT
CDR3: CASSLREATYNSPLHF

V: TRBV7-3
size: -
D: TRBD2
J: TRBJ2-2
DNA: TGTGCCAGCAGCTCCTCGAGGACTAGTTTTACCGGGGAGCTGTTTTTT
CDR3: CASSSSRTSFTGELFF

V: TRBV2
size: -
D: -
J: TRBJ1-1
DNA: TGTGCCAGCAGGTCGCAGGGTTCGGGAGCTTTCTTT
CDR3: CASRSQGSGAFF

V: TRBV10-3
size: -
D: -
J: TRBJ2-7
DNA: TGTGCCATCAGTGTGAAATCATTCGGAGTTGGTGACGAGCAGTACTTC
CDR3: CAISVKSFGVGDEQYF

V: TRBV28
size: -
D: TRBD2
J: TRBJ2-1
DNA: TGTGCCAGCAGTCTGCCTAGCGGGAGGCGTGAATTTCGTACGAATGAGCAGTTCTTC
CDR3: CASSLPSGRREFRTNEQFF

V: TRBV28
size: -
D: TRBD1
J: TRBJ1-5
DNA: TGTGCCAGCAGACTACGGGACAGGGGTTTTGAGCCCCAGCATTTT
CDR3: CASRLRDRGFEPQHF

V: TRBV3-1/TRBV3-2
size: once
D: TRBD1
J: TRBJ1-4
DNA: TGTGCCAGCAGCCTTGGGACAGGAGAAAAACTGTTTTTT
CDR3: CASSLGTGEKLFF

V: TRBV5-5
size: few
D: -
J: TRBJ1-1
DNA: TGTGCCAGCAGCTTGAGGTGGGGCTCGTCGAACGGTGGAGCTTTCTTT
CDR3: CASSLRWGSSNGGAFF

V: TRBV7-9
size: -
D: -
J: TRBJ2-7
DNA: TGTGCCAGCAGCCCAGCTCTAAGCAGGAACGAGCAGTACTTC
CDR3: CASSPALSRNEQYF

V: TRBV4-1
size: -
D: TRBD2
J: TRBJ2-3
DNA: TGCGCCAGCAGCCAAGAGCCTAGCGGGAGGTATGTTGATACGCAGTATTTT
CDR3: CASSQEPSGRYVDTQYF

V: TRBV4-2
size: -
D: -
J: TRBJ2-3
DNA: TGTGCCAGCAGCCAAGTAACGGACTACACAGATACGCAGTATTTT
CDR3: CASSQVTDYTDTQYF

V: TRBV19
size: -
D: TRBD1
J: TRBJ2-4
DNA: TGTGCCAGCTGGGACAGGGTACCCAAAAACATTCAGTACTTC
CDR3: CASWDRVPKNIQYF

V: TRBV5-1
size: -
D: -
J: TRBJ1-4
DNA: TGCGCCAGCAGCTCGGACAGTAGCGCAACTAATGAAAAACTGTTTTTT
CDR3: CASSSDSSATNEKLFF

V: TRBV11-1
size: -
D: -
J: TRBJ2-3
DNA: TGTGCCAGCAGCTTTAGCGGAGGGATCACAGATACGCAGTATTTT
CDR3: CASSFSGGITDTQYF

V: TRBV5-1
size: -
D: -
J: TRBJ1-4
DNA: TGCGCCAGCAGCCCCCTACAGTCAGCTGAGAAACTGTTTTTT
CDR3: CASSPLQSAEKLFF

V: TRBV3-1/TRBV3-2
size: -
D: TRBD1
J: TRBJ1-2
DNA: TGTGCCAGCAGCTCCCTCTCCGGGACAGGGTTCGGCTACACCTTC
CDR3: CASSSLSGTGFGYTF

V: TRBV5-4
size: -
D: TRBD2
J: TRBJ2-7
DNA: TGTGCCAGCAGCTTCTATAGCGGGAGAGTCGACGAGCAGTACTTC
CDR3: CASSFYSGRVDEQYF